This T cell receptor beta chain was recovered during a study of early T cells in non-severe SARS-CoV-2 infection. TCRdb called the 5' RACE reads again in MiXCR, with one record for every CDR3 protein. The table lists around 81,000 distinct CDR3 sequences, 14% of them singletons. Trimming shortened V by 0 bases and J by 2 bases, and 9 bases separated the two germline ends. CDR1 and CDR2 (germline): SGHTA, FQGNSA. This CDR3 is built from 15 residues. The source of this sequence is an adult who was a healthcare worker with PCR-confirmed SARS-CoV-2 infection or an uninfected control (not recorded which). The rearrangement uses TRBV7-2 and TRBJ2-3; D is ambiguous. The sample comprised whole blood. The CDR3 region is CASSLAGSPTDTQYF. The CDR3 bases are TGTGCCAGCAGCTTAGCGGGCAGTCCCACAGATACGCAGTATTTT.